This T cell receptor (beta chain) was recorded in a study of tumor-infiltrating lymphocytes in primary liver carcinoma. RNA and DNA were co-extracted from about 19-30 mg of unsorted bulk tissue. Researchers generated TCR beta cDNA from about 460 ng of total RNA, relying on a constant-region primer. Investigators got TCR beta libraries out of three nested multiplex PCR rounds, done with slightly modified ARM-PCR. TRBV1-TRBV30 forward primers paired with a C-beta reverse primer were used in the first two PCR rounds, which ran approximately 10 cycles each. From the multiplex PCR reads, TCRdb called clonotypes with MiXCR, one entry per CDR3 protein. Seen here are about 54,000 distinct CDR3 sequences, over 65% observed once, and the top ten hold under 30%. The V end lost 1 base, the J end lost 7 bases, and 23 bases lay between the germline ends. The CDR3 has 18 amino acids. The germline CDR1 and CDR2 sequences are SGHAT and FQNNGV.

The sequence came from a man between 35 and 55 years old with primary liver carcinoma and hepatitis B virus infection. Sample: liver tumor tissue from sampling region 2. The sample's subset: tumor region T2, inferior pole. The rearrangement uses TRBV11-2 and TRBJ2-1; D may be TRBD1 (6 bases). The CDR3 DNA reads as TGTGCCAGCAGCTTAGGGTGGAAGGTGGGACACTTTAGTAATGAGCAGTTCTTC. Protein sequence: CASSLGWKVGHFSNEQFF.